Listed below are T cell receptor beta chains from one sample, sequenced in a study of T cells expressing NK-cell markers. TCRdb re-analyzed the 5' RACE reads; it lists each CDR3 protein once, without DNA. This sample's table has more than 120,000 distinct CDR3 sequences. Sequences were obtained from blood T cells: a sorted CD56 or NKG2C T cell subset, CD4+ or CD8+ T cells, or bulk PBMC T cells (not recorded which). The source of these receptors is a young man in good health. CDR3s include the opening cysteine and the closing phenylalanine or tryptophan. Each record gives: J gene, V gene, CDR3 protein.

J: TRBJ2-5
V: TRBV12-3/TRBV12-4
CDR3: CASVGAQETQYF

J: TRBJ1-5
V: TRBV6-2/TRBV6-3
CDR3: CASSYPGNQPQHF

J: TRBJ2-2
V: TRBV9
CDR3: CASSPQGPNTGELFF

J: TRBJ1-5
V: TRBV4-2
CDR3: CASSQVRTGSQPQHF

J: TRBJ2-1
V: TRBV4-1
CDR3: CASSQQTGTTKDNEQFF

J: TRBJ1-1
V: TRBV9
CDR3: CASSVSGTENTEAFF

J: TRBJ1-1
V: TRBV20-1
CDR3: CSARDRSGVTGTEAFF

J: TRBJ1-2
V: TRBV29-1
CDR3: CSVDGQGAGYTF

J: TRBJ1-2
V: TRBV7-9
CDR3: CASSSTGGTLNGYTF

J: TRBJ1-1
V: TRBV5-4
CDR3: CASSPAGTKNTEAFF

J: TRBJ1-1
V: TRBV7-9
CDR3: CASSLNSGQGAFEAFF

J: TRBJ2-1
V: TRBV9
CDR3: CASSVEPGGPGNEQFF

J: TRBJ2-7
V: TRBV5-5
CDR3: CASSFMDPREQYF

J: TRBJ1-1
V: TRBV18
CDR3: CASSRSGRGTEAFF

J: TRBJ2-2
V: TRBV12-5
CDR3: CASGKTVNTGELFF

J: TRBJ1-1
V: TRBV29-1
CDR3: CSVEGKNTEAFF

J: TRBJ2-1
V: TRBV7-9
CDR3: CASSPRGQGIYNEQFF

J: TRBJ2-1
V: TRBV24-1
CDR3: CATSPGLEQFF

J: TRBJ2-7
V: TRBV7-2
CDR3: CASGAWGGEFEQYF

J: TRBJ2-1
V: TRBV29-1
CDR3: CSVGPGHYNEQFF

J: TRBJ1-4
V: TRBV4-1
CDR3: CASSQVVGEKLFF

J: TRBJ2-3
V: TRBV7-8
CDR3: CASSGRRAGTDTQYF

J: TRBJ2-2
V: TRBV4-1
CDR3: CASRREDTGELFF

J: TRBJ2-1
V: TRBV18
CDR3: CASSPPRGLVYNEQFF

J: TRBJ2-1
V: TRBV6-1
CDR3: CASRPGQVSYNEQFF

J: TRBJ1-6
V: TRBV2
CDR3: CASSVERTGLVADSPLHF

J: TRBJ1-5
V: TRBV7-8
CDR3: CASSLDLDRGNQPQHF

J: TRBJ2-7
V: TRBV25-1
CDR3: CASSDPNRPYEQYF

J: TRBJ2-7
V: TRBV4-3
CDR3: CASSQSLGSYEQYF

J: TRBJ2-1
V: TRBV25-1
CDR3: CASSESVGGGIDEQFF

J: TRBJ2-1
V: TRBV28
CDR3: CASSRTGNNEQFF

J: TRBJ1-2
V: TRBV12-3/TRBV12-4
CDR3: CASSHGGVLDYGYTF

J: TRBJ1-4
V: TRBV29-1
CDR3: CSATLGTDNEKLFF

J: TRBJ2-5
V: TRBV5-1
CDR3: CASSAGTGRQETQYF

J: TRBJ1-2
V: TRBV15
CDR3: CATSPAGGAADGYTF

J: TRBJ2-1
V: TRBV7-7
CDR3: CASSLEPLSSYNEQFF

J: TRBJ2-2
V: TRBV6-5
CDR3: CASSSFWGELFF

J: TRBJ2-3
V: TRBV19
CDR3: CASSIEEHPRDTQYF

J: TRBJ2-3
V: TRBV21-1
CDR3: CASSGAPAGTDTQYF

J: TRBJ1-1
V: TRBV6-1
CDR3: CASSSVLTDTEAFF

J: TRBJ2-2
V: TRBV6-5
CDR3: CASSYGHGTGELFF

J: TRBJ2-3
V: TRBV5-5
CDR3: CASSHQKTSLGTQYF

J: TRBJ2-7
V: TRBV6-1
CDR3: CASRASLGDSYEQYF

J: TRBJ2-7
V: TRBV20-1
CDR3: CSARDRELALSYEQYF

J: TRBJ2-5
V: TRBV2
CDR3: CASNRPDQETQYF

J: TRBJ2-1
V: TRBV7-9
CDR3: CASPTTNEQFF

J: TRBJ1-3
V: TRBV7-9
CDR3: CASNLQTDDGNTIYF

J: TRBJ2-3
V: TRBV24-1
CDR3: CATSDFAGGTDTQYF

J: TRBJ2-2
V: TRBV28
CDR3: CAITSTGELFF

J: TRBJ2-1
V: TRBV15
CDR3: CAVRDYGNEQFF

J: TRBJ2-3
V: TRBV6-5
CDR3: CASSYSLTGYSTDTQYF

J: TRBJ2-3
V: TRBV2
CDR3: CASEGSSTDTQYF

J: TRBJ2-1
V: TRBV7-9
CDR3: CASSQNNLLQEQFF

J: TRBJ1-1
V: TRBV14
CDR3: CASSLGTKPEAFF